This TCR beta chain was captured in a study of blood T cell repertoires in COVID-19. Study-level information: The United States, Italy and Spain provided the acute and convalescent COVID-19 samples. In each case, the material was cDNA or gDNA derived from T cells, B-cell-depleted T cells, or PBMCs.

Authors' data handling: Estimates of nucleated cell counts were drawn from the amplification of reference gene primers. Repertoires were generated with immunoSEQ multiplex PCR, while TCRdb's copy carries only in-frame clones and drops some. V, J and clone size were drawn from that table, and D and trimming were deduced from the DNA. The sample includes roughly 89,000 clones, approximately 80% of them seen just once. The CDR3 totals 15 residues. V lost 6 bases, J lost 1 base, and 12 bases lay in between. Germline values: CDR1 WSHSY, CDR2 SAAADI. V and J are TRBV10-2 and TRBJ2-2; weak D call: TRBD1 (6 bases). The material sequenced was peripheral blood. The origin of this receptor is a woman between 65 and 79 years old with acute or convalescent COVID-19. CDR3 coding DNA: TGCGCCAGCAGCCTAGGGGGAAAGAACACCGGGGAGCTGTTTTTT. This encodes CASSLGGKNTGELFF.